This TCR beta chain was profiled in a study of blood T cell repertoires in COVID-19. Turning to the study itself: Specimens from acute and convalescent COVID-19 originated in the United States, Italy and Spain. The analysed material was cDNA or gDNA that came from T cells, B-cell-depleted T cells, or PBMCs.

The germline V gene encodes CDR1 MDHEN and CDR2 SYDVKM. This CDR3 is 16 amino acids long. Trimming cost V 3 bases and J 6 bases; bases outside gene matches: 5. In the authors' methods: Amplifying reference gene primers gave estimates of nucleated cell counts. Using immunoSEQ multiplex PCR, the repertoire was profiled, and TCRdb retains in-frame clones only, with some absent. From that table come the V and J calls and clone size; the DNA was used to work out D and trimming. Of about 200,000 clones listed, 86% are singletons. Material: peripheral blood. The rearrangement links TRBV28 to TRBJ2-1; 13 bases match TRBD2. The source is a woman in her 70s with acute or convalescent COVID-19. CDR3 sequence (DNA): TGTGCCAGCAGTTTGGGTGGACTAGCGGGAGTCAATGAGCAGTTCTTC. It translates to CASSLGGLAGVNEQFF.